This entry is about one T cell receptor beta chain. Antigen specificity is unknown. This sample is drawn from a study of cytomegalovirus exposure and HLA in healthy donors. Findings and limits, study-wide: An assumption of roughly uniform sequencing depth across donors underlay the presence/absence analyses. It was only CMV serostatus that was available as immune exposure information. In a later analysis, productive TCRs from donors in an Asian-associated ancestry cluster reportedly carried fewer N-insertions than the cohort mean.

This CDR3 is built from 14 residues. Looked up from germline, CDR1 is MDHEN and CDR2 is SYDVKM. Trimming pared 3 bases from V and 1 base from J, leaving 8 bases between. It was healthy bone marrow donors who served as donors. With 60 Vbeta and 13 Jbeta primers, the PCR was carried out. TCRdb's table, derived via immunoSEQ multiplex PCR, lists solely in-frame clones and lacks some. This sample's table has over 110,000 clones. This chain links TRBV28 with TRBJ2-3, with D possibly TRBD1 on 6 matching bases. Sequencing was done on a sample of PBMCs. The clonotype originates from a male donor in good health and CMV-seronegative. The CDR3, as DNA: TGTGCCAGCAGTTTGTACAGGGGCACAGATACGCAGTATTTT. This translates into CASSLYRGTDTQYF.